This TCR beta chain was captured in a study of cytomegalovirus exposure and HLA in healthy donors. Study-wide findings and caveats: The majority of TCR sequences were rare, yet some public TCRs appeared in many donors.

Some clones are missing from TCRdb's copy, which holds only in-frame ones; the method was immunoSEQ multiplex PCR. The repertoire holds 150,000 to 250,000 clones, about 81% seen once, with roughly 1.2% in the top ten. Donors were drawn from the approximately 120-subject validation cohort, separate from the 666-subject first cohort. Of note for this clone: The target antigen is unknown.

Trimming stripped 7 bases from V and 1 base from J, with 10 bases between. Germline values: CDR1 MDHEN, CDR2 SYDVKM. This CDR3 region has 13 residues. The sequence was obtained from a woman in her 30s in good health and CMV-seronegative. Sequencing was performed on PBMCs. This chain joins TRBV28 and TRBJ2-5; no clear D. CDR3 loop: CASTFRSQETQYF. The CDR3 nucleotides read TGTGCCAGCACCTTTCGCAGCCAAGAGACCCAGTACTTC.